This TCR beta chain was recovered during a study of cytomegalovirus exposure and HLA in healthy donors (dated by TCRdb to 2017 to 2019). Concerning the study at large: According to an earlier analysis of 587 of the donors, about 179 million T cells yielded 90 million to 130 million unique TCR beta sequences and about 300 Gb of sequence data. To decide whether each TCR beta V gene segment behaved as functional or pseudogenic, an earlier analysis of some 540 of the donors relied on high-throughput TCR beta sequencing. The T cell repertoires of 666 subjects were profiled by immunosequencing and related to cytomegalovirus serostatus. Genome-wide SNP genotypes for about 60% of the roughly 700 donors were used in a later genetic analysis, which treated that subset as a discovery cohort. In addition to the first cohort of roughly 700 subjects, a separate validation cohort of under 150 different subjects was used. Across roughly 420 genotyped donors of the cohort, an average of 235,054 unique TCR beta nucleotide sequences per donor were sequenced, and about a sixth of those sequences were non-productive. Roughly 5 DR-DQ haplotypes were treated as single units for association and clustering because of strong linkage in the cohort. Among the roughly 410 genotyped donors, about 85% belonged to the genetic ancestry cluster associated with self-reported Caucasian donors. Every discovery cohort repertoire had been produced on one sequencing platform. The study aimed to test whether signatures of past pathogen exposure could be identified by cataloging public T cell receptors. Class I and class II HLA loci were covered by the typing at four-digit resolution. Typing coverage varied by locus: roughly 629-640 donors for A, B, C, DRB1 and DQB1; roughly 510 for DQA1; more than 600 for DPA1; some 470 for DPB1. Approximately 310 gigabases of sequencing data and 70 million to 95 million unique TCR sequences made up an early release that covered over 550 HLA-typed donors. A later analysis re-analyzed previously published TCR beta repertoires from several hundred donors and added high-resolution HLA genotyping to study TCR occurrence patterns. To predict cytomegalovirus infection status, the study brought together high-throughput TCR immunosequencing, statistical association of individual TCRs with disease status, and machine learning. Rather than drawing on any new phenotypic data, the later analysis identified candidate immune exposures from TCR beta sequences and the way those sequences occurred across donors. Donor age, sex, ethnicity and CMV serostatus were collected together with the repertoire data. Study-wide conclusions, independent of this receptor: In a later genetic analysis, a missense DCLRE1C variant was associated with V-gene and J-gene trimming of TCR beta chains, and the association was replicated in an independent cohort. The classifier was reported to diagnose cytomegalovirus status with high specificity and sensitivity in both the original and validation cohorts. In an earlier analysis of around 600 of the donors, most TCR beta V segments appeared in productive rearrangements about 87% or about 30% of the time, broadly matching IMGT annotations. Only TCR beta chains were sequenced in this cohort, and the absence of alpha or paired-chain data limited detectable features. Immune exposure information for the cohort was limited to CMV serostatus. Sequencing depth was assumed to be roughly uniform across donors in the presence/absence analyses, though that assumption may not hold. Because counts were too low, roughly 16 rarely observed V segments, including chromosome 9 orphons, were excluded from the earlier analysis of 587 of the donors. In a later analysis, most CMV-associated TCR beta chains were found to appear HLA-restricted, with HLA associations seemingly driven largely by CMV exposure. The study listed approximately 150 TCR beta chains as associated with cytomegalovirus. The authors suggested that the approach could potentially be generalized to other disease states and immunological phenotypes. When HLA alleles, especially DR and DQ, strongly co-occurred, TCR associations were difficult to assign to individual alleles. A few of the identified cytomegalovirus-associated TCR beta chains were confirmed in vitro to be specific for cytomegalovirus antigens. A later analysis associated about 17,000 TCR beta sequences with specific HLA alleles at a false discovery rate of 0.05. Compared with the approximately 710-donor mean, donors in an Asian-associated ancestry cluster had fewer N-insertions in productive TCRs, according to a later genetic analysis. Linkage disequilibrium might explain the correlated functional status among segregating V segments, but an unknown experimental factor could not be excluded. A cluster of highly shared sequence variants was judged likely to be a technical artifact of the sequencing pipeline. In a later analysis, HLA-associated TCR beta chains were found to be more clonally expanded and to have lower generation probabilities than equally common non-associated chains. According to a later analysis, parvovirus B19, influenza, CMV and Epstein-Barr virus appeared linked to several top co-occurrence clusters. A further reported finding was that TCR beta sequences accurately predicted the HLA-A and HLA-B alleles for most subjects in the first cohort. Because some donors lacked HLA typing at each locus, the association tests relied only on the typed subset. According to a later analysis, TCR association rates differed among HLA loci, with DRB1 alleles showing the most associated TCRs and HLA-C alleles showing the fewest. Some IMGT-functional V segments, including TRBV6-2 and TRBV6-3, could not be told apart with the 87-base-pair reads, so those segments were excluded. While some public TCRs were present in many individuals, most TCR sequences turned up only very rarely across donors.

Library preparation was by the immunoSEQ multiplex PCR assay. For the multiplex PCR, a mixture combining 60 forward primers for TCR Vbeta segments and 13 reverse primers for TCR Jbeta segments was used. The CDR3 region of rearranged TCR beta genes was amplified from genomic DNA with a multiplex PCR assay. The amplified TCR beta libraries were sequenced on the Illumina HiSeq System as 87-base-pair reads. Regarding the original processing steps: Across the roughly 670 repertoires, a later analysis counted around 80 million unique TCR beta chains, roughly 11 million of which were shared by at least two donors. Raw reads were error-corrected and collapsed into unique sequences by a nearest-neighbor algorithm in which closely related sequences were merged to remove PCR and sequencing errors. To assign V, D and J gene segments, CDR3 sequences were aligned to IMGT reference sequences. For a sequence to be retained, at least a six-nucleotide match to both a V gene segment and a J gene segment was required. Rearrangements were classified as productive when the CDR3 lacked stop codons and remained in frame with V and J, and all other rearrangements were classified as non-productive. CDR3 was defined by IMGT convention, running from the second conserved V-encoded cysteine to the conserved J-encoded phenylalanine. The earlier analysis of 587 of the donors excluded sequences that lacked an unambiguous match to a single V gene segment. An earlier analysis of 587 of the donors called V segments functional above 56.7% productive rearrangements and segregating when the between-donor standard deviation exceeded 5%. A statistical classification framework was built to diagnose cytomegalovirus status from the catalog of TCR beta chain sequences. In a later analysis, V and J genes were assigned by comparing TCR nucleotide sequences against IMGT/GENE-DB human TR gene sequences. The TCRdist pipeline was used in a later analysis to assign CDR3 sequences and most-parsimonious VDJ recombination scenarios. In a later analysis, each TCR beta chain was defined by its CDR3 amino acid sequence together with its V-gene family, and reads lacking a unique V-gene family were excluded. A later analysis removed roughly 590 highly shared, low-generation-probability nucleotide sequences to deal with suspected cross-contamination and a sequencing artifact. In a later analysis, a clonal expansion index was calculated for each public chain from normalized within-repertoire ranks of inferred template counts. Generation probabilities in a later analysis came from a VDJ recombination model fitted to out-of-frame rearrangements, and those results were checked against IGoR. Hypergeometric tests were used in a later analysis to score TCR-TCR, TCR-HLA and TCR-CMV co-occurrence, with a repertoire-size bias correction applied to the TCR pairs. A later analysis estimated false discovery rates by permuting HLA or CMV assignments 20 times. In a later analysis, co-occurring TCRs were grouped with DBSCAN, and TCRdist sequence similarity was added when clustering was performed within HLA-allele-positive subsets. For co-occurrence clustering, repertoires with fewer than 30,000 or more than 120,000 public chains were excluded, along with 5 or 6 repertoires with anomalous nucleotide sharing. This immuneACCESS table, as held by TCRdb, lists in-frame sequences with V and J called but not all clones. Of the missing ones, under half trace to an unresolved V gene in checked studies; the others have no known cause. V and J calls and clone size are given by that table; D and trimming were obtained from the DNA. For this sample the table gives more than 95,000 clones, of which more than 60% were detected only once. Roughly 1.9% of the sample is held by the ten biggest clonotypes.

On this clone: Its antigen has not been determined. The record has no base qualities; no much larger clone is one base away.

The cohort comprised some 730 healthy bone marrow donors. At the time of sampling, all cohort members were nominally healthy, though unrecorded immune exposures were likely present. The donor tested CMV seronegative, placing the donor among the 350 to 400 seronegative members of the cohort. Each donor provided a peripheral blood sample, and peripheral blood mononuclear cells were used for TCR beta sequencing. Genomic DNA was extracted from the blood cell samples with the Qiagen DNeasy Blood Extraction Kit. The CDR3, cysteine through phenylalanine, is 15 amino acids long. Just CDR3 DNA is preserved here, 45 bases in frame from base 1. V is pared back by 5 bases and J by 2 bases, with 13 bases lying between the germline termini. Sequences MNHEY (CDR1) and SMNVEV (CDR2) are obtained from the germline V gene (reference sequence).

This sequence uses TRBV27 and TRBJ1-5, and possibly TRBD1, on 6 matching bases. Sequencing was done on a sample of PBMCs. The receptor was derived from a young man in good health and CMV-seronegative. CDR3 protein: CASSNSGVGNQPQHF. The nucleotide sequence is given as TGTGCCAGCAGTAACTCAGGGGTCGGCAATCAGCCCCAGCATTTT.